This TCR beta chain was sequenced during a study of blood T cell repertoires in COVID-19. Study overall: T cells, B-cell-depleted T cells, or PBMCs provided the cDNA or gDNA that served as material.

V lost 3 bases, J lost 4 bases, and 10 bases lay in between. CDR1 is SNHLY and CDR2 is FYNNEI in the germline V gene. This CDR3 is 14 amino acids long. In the authors' workflow: Reference gene primers were amplified, and this amplification served to estimate nucleated cell counts. Using immunoSEQ multiplex PCR, the repertoire was profiled, and TCRdb retains in-frame clones only, with some absent. The V and J calls and clone size come from that table; D and trimming were worked out from the DNA. This sample has 50,000 or so clones, with over 75% found just once. J is TRBJ2-1 and V is TRBV2; D not certain. The sequenced material came from peripheral blood. The TCR was taken from a man between 50 and 59 years old with active COVID-19. The CDR3 DNA sequence: TGTGCCAGCAGTGAGTCAGGCCGGTACAATGAGCAGTTCTTC. Its protein product is CASSESGRYNEQFF.